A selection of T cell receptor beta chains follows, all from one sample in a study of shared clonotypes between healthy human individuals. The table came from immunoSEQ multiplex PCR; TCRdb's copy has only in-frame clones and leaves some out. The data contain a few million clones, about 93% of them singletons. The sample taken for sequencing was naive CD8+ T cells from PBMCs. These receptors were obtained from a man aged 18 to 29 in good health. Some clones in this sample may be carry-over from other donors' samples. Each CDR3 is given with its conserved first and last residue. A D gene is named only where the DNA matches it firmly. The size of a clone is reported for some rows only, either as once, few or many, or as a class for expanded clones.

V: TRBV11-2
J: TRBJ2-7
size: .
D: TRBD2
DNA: TGTGCCAGCAGTCCCCGGCGGGCGGGAGGACGCTACGAGCAGTACTTC
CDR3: CASSPRRAGGRYEQYF

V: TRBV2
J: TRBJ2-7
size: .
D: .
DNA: TGTGCCAGCAGTGAGGTGCTTACTCTCTCAATGAGGAACGAGCAGTACTTC
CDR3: CASSEVLTLSMRNEQYF

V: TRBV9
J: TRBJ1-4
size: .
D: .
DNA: TGTGCCAGCAGCGTAGGGGCAGGGCGCCCCGCTGAAAAACTGTTTTTT
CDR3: CASSVGAGRPAEKLFF

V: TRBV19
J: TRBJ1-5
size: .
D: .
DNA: TGTGCCAGTAGCAGGGGCGATTATAGCAATCAGCCCCAGCATTTT
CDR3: CASSRGDYSNQPQHF

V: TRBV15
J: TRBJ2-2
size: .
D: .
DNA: TGTGCCACCAGCAGACCGGGACACAACACCGGGGAGCTGTTTTTT
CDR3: CATSRPGHNTGELFF

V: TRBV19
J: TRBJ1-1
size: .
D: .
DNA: TGTGCCAGTAGTAGCCATGAAGCTTTCTTT
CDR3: CASSSHEAFF

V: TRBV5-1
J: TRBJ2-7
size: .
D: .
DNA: TGCGCCAGCAGACTGGACCCAAGGCAATGGTCCTACGAGCAGTACTTC
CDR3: CASRLDPRQWSYEQYF

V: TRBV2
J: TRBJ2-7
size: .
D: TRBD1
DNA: TGTGCCAGCAGTGAGAGGGACAGAATTTACGAGCAGTACTTC
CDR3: CASSERDRIYEQYF

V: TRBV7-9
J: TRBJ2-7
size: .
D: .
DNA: TGTGCCAGCGCTCGAGGGTCCCCCTACGAGCAGTACTTC
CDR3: CASARGSPYEQYF

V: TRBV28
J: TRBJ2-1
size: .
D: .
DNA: TGTGCCAGCAGCCCCGTTAAAGAGCAGTTCTTC
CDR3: CASSPVKEQFF

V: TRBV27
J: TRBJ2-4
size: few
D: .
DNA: TGTGCCAGTTCAAGGGGCGGGGATGGGAACATTCAGTACTTC
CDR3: CASSRGGDGNIQYF

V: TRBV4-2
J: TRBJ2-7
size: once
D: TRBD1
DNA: TGTGCCAGCAGCCCGATCAGCCAGGGGGCCTACGAGCAGTACTTC
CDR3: CASSPISQGAYEQYF

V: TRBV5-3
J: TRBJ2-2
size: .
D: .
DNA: TGTGCCAGAAGCTTGGGTCGGACTACGGCCGGGGAGCTGTTTTTT
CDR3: CARSLGRTTAGELFF

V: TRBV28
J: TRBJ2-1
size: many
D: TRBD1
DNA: TGTGCCAGCAGAGTCGGGACAGTCTACAATGAGCAGTTCTTC
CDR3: CASRVGTVYNEQFF

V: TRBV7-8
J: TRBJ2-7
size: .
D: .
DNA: TGTGCCAGCAGCTTAGAACGCTACGAGCAGTACTTC
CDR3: CASSLERYEQYF

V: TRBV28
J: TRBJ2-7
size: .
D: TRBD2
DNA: TGTGCCAGCAGTAGGACTAAAAATTGGAGCGGGGAGACCTACGAGCAGTACTTC
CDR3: CASSRTKNWSGETYEQYF

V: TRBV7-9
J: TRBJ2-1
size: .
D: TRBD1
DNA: TGTGCCAGCAGCCCCGGGGACAGGGGAAGTATGTATGAGCAGTTCTTC
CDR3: CASSPGDRGSMYEQFF

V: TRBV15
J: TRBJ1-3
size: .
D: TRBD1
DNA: TGTGCCACCAGCAGAGATGTTGAGTACAGGGGGCGCGGAAACACCATATATTTT
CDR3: CATSRDVEYRGRGNTIYF

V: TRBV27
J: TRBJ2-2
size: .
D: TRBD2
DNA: TGTGCCAGCAGTTTGATCCTAGCGGTTGGCACCGGGGAGCTGTTTTTT
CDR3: CASSLILAVGTGELFF

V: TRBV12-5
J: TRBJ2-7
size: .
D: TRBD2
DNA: TGTGCTAGTGGCCTGAGACTAGCGTCGAGTCCCCTTCAGGTCGAGCAGTACTTC
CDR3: CASGLRLASSPLQVEQYF